This T cell receptor (beta chain) was captured in a study of blood T cell repertoires in COVID-19. The wider study: The analysed material was cDNA or gDNA that came from T cells, B-cell-depleted T cells, or PBMCs.

Profiled with immunoSEQ multiplex PCR; TCRdb holds only in-frame clones, not every one. The sample lists roughly 320,000 clones, more than 90% seen once, with about 4.2% in the top ten. With 3 bases clipped from V and 8 bases from J, the junction kept 3 bases outside the gene matches. The CDR3 spans 13 residues. Per the germline V gene, CDR1 is SGHRS and CDR2 is YFSETQ. This TCR came from a woman in her twenties or thirties who had been exposed to COVID-19. Source material: PBMCs or T cells enriched from blood (not recorded which). This chain links TRBV5-1 with TRBJ1-2; the match to TRBD1 covers 11 bases. CDR3 amino acids: CASSWDRGDGYTF. In DNA form, the CDR3 reads TGCGCCAGCAGCTGGGACAGGGGGGACGGCTACACCTTC.